This is a list of T cell receptor beta chains from one sample in a study of tumor and adjacent non-tumor tissue in lung cancer. Using its own MiXCR run on the multiplex PCR reads, TCRdb lists one record per CDR3 protein. The data show approximately 66,000 distinct CDR3 sequences, with 61% seen just once and around 33% held by the top ten. Sequencing used distant non-tumor lung tissue. These receptor sequences come from a man aged 65 to 85 with non-small cell lung cancer. CDR3s include the opening cysteine and the closing phenylalanine or tryptophan. A D gene is named only where the DNA matches it firmly. Clone size is stated in some rows and not others, as once, few, many or a class when expanded.

clone_size j_call v_call d_call cdr3_aa cdr3_nt
many TRBJ1-5 TRBV5-6 - CASSLGRGSRQPQHF TGTGCCAGCAGCTTGGGTCGGGGGTCTAGGCAGCCCCAGCATTTT
few TRBJ1-5 TRBV25-1 TRBD1 CASRRQGKDQPQHF TGTGCCAGCAGGAGACAGGGAAAAGATCAGCCCCAGCATTTT
- TRBJ2-5 TRBV6-6 - CTSSYTPTGGETQHF TGTACCAGCAGTTATACCCCGACAGGCGGAGAGACCCAGCACTTC
many TRBJ2-7 TRBV7-9 - CASSLHGAYEQYF TGTGCCAGCAGCTTACACGGGGCCTACGAGCAGTACTTC
- TRBJ2-5 TRBV24-1 - CATSDPHQVRRETQYF TGTGCCACCAGTGATCCCCACCAGGTCAGGAGGGAGACCCAATACTTC
- TRBJ2-3 TRBV24-1 TRBD1 CATSDFDRGTDTQYF TGTGCCACCAGCGATTTTGACAGGGGGACAGATACGCAGTATTTT
many TRBJ2-2 TRBV6-5 - CASSEDHRELFF TGTGCCAGCAGTGAAGACCACCGGGAGCTGTTTTTT
- TRBJ1-1 TRBV19 - CASSTGFAETFF TGTGCCAGTAGTACAGGGTTCGCTGAAACTTTCTTT
once TRBJ2-7 TRBV4-1 - CASSQGPLGALEQYF TGCGCCAGCAGTCAGGGCCCTTTAGGGGCTCTCGAGCAGTACTTC
- TRBJ1-4 TRBV9 TRBD1 CASSLTGNAEKLFF TGTGCCAGCAGCCTGACAGGGAACGCTGAAAAACTGTTTTTT
- TRBJ1-5 TRBV6-1 - CASTAEPSNQPQHF TGTGCAAGCACCGCTGAACCCTCCAATCAGCCCCAGCATTTT
- TRBJ1-6 TRBV28 - CASRRGGSPLHF TGTGCCAGCAGACGAGGGGGTTCACCCCTCCACTTT
- TRBJ2-1 TRBV5-4 - CASRLTGNEQFF TGTGCCAGCAGGTTGACAGGTAATGAGCAGTTCTTC
once TRBJ1-1 TRBV11-2 - CANNSLTGRAFF TGTGCCAACAACTCTCTCACAGGGAGAGCTTTCTTT
- TRBJ1-1 TRBV11-2 - CASCLESGGSTEAFF TGTGCTAGCTGCTTAGAATCGGGGGGTTCCACTGAAGCTTTCTTT
- TRBJ2-7 TRBV20-1 TRBD1 CSAVSGDRAYEQYF TGCAGTGCTGTTTCTGGGGACAGAGCCTACGAGCAGTACTTC
many TRBJ1-6 TRBV30 TRBD1 CAWMGQGSSPLHF TGTGCCTGGATGGGACAGGGGAGTTCACCCCTCCACTTT
few TRBJ1-2 TRBV24-1 - CATSDTGPGYTF TGTGCCACCAGTGATACGGGACCTGGCTACACCTTC
- TRBJ2-7 TRBV6-5 - CASSTERTAYEQFF TGTGCCAGCAGCACCGAGAGGACAGCCTACGAGCAATTCTTC
many TRBJ2-1 TRBV7-3 - CASSISPWPYNEQFF TGTGCCAGCAGCATAAGCCCCTGGCCCTACAATGAGCAGTTCTTC
- TRBJ1-5 TRBV29-1 - CSVARDSNQPQHF TGCAGCGTTGCGCGAGATAGCAATCAGCCCCAGCATTTT
- TRBJ2-7 TRBV6-5 - CASSPIASRYEQYF TGTGCCAGCAGTCCCATAGCATCCCGGTACGAGCAGTATTTC
- TRBJ1-2 TRBV28 TRBD1 CAGGESGGGIRYGYTF TGTGCCGGCGGAGAATCAGGGGGTGGTATCCGCTATGGCTACACCTTC
- TRBJ2-1 TRBV10-3 - CAISQPLATSYNEHFF TGTGCCATCAGCCAACCCCTAGCGACCTCCTACAATGAGCATTTCTTC
- TRBJ2-3 TRBV10-3 TRBD2 CAISGTSGRRPDTQYF TGCGCCATCAGTGGCACTAGCGGGAGACGACCAGATACACAGTATTTT
- TRBJ2-1 TRBV30 - CAWSVRAGRGSYNEQFF TGTGCCTGGAGTGTACGAGCCGGACGGGGCTCCTACAATGAGCAGTTCTTC
many TRBJ2-3 TRBV29-1 - CSAAEPRSPTDTQYF TGCAGCGCCGCGGAGCCGCGAAGCCCAACAGATACGCAGTATTTT
- TRBJ2-1 TRBV11-2 TRBD1 CASSPQTPGQACNEQFF TGTGCCAGCAGCCCCCAGACTCCGGGACAGGCATGCAATGAGCAGTTCTTC
- TRBJ1-5 TRBV4-1 - CASSQDGGNQPQHF TGCGCCAGCAGCCAAGACGGTGGCAATCAGCCCCAGCATTTC
- TRBJ1-2 TRBV12-5 - CVSAMDTFNYGYAF TGTGTTAGTGCCATGGACACGTTTAACTATGGCTACGCCTTC
- TRBJ2-7 TRBV12-3/TRBV12-4 - CASSYSSVIYEQYF TGTGCCAGCAGTTATTCTAGCGTGATATACGAGCAGTACTTC
- TRBJ2-2 TRBV20-1 TRBD2 CSATGLAGALGGELFF TGCAGTGCTACCGGACTAGCGGGAGCCTTGGGCGGGGAGCTGTTTTTT
- TRBJ2-3 TRBV28 - CASGKGSTDTQYF TGTGCCAGCGGGAAAGGTAGCACAGATACGCAGTATTTT
medium-sized TRBJ2-4 TRBV11-2 - CASSLAGAKNIQYF TGTGCCAGCAGCTTAGCGGGGGCCAAAAACATTCAGTACTTC
many TRBJ2-3 TRBV12-3/TRBV12-4 - CASSLRTSTDTQYF TGTGCCAGCAGTTTACGGACTAGCACAGATACGCAGTATTTT
- TRBJ1-2 TRBV11-1 - CARSPDSPRYTF TGTGCCAGGAGCCCTGACAGTCCACGCTATACCTTC
- TRBJ2-2 TRBV6-5 - CANSRGIGGNTGELFF TGTGCCAACAGTCGTGGGATAGGGGGGAACACCGGGGAGCTGTTTTTT
once TRBJ2-2 TRBV19 - CASTTSGRTGELFF TGTGCCAGTACCACCTCGGGGCGGACCGGGGAGCTGTTTTTT
- TRBJ2-5 TRBV11-2 TRBD1 CTGSLVDRGLGKTQYF TGTACCGGCAGCTTAGTCGACAGGGGACTGGGAAAGACCCAGTACTTC
- TRBJ2-2 TRBV29-1 TRBD1 CSVAGTGTNSGELLF TGCAGCGTTGCTGGGACAGGGACGAACAGCGGGGAGCTGTTATTT
- TRBJ2-7 TRBV4-2 - CASSQDGRVLQAYERYF TGTGCCAGCAGCCAAGATGGGCGTGTGCTACAAGCCTACGAGCGGTACTTC
few TRBJ2-2 TRBV28 TRBD1 CASSRTGNTGELFF TGTGCCAGCAGTCGGACAGGGAACACCGGGGAGCTGTTTTTT
- TRBJ2-7 TRBV6-1 - CVSTQDYTTYEQYF TGTGTCAGCACTCAGGACTATACCACCTACGAGCAGTACTTC
many TRBJ2-3 TRBV4-1 TRBD1 CASSHLDRDADTQYF TGCGCCAGCAGCCACCTCGACAGGGACGCAGATACGCAGTATTTT
many TRBJ2-3 TRBV6-1 - CASAASTDTQYF TGTGCCAGCGCGGCGAGCACAGATACGCAGTATTTT
- TRBJ2-1 TRBV30 - CAWTRAGMYSEQSF TGTGCCTGGACGAGGGCGGGGATGTACAGTGAGCAGTCCTTC
- TRBJ2-7 TRBV6-5 - CASSYSPDSGSKQYF TGTGCTAGCAGTTACTCCCCGGACAGCGGAAGCAAGCAGTACTTC
many TRBJ2-7 TRBV7-2 TRBD2 CASSARGGTSGYEQYF TGTGCCAGCAGCGCTCGCGGGGGGACTAGCGGCTACGAGCAGTACTTC
- TRBJ2-1 TRBV11-2 - CTSNLVGGGYEQFF TGTACCAGCAACTTAGTTGGTGGTGGGTATGAGCAGTTCTTC
many TRBJ1-2 TRBV5-6 TRBD1 CASRLGQGYYGYTF TGTGCCAGCAGACTGGGACAGGGATACTATGGCTACACCTTC
- TRBJ2-1 TRBV11-3 - CASSLIAWVNNEQFF TGTGCCAGCAGCCTTATAGCGTGGGTTAACAACGAGCAGTTCTTC
many TRBJ1-6 TRBV6-1 - CASSAGPYNSPLHF TGTGCCAGCAGTGCAGGGCCATATAATTCACCCCTCCACTTT